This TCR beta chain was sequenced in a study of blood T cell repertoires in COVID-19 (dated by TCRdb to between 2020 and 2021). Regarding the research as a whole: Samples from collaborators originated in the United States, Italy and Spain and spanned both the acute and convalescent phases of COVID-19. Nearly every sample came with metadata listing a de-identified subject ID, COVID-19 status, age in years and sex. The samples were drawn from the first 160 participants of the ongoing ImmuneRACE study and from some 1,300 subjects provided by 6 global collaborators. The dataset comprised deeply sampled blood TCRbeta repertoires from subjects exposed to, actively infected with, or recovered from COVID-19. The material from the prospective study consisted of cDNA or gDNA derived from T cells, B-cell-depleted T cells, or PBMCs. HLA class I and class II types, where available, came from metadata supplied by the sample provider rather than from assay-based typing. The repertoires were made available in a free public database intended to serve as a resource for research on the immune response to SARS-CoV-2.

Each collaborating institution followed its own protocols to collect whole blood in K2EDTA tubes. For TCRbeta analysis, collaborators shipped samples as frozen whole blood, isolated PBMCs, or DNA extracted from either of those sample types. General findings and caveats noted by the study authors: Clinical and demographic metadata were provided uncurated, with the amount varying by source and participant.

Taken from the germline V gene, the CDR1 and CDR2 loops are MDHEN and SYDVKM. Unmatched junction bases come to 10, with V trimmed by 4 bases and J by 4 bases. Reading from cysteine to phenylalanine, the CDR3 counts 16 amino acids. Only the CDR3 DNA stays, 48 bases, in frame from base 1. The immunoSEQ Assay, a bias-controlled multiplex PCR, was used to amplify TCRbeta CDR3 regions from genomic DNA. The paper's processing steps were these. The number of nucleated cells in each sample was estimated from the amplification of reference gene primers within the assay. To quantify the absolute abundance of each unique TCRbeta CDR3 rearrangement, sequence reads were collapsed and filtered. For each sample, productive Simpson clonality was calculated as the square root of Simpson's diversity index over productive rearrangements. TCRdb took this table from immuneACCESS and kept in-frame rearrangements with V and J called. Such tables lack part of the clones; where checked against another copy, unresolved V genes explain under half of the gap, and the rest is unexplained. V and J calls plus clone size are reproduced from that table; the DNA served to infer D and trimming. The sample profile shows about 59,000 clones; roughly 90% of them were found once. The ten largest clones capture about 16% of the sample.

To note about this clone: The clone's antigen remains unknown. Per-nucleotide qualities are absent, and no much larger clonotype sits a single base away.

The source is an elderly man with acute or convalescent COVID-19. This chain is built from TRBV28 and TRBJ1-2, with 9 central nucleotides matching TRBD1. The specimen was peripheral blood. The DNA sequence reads TGTGCCAGCAGTTCTCCCGGGACAGGGCGGGCCTATGGCTACACCTTC. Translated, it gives CASSSPGTGRAYGYTF.